This paragraph reports one TCR beta chain. This sample is part of a study of T cell changes during pregnancy in multiple sclerosis. V dropped 11 bases and J dropped 5; count of bases not matched to a gene: 14. Germline CDR1 is ENHRY and CDR2 is SYGVKD. The CDR3 has 14 residues. Using immunoSEQ multiplex PCR, the repertoire was profiled, and TCRdb retains in-frame clones only, with some absent. The sample consists of some 14,000 clones, 93% of them appearing once. This sequence originates from a female donor in good health, enrolled as a control in a pregnancy study. The source material was peripheral blood, sampled in the second trimester of pregnancy. V is TRBV10-3 and J is TRBJ2-7; 8 nucleotides line up with TRBD2. CDR3 loop: CAHGIRAGAHEQYF. The CDR3 DNA sequence: TGTGCCCACGGGATTCGAGCGGGAGCCCACGAGCAGTACTTC.